This T cell receptor beta chain was profiled in a study of blood T cell repertoires in COVID-19. About the study: PBMCs, B-cell-depleted T cells, or T cells provided the cDNA or gDNA that made up the material.

This CDR3 comprises 13 residues. After removal of 5 bases from V and 1 base from J, the junction contained 2 bases not matched to a gene. CDR1 MNHNY and CDR2 SVGAGI come from the germline V gene (reference sequence). Generated by immunoSEQ multiplex PCR, the TCRdb table keeps only in-frame clones and is missing some. The table shows about 100,000 clones, with under 90% occurring only once. The table lists this clone with a few counts. The chain employs TRBV6-6 and TRBJ2-7, with 7 bases fitting TRBD1. The source material was peripheral blood. The clonotype comes from a human donor in a cohort sampled during active COVID-19. CDR3 sequence reads: CASSEDRSYEQYF. CDR3 DNA: TGTGCCAGCAGTGAGGACAGGTCCTACGAGCAGTACTTC.